The 26 T cell receptor beta chains in this list originate from one sample, sequenced in a study of T cell responses to AZD1222 COVID-19 vaccine. Clones were read by immunoSEQ multiplex PCR, and TCRdb kept only the in-frame ones, dropping some. The sample lists under 35,000 clones, roughly 90% occurring once. The input for sequencing was peripheral blood, taken on day 0 of AZD1222 vaccination. All receptors come from an adult in good health.

The chain carries TRBV5-1 and TRBJ1-1, with unresolved D. The germline V gene has CDR1 SGHRS and CDR2 YFSETQ. The CDR3 spans 16 residues. The ends were cut back, 0 bases at V and 1 base at J, with 13 bases in the middle. CDR3 sequence (DNA): TGCGCCAGCAGCTTGGTAGGTCCGGGCGCGAACACTGAAGCTTTCTTT. Translated, it gives CASSLVGPGANTEAFF.

The chain recombines TRBV3-1 (or the pseudogene TRBV3-2) with TRBJ2-1; D remains ambiguous. Per germline, CDR1 LGHDT and CDR2 YNNKEL (reference sequence). The V and J ends lost 2 bases and 6 bases respectively, with 14 bases between them. There are 15 residues in the CDR3. The DNA for the CDR3 is TGTGCCAGCAGCCAATGGGATACCTCCCGCAATGAGCAGTTCTTC. Residues: CASSQWDTSRNEQFF.

This chain connects TRBV7-3 to TRBJ2-1; 12 bases line up with TRBD2. Trimming cost V 5 bases and J 7 bases; bases outside gene matches: 6. Germline CDR1 is SGHTA and CDR2 is FQGTGA. The CDR3 is 15 amino acids. The CDR3 loop is CASSPKGLAGNEQFF. The CDR3 DNA is TGTGCCAGCAGCCCCAAGGGACTAGCGGGTAATGAGCAGTTCTTC.

The chain carries TRBV20-1 and TRBJ2-1; no clear D. The germline gives CDR1 DFQATT, CDR2 SNEGSKA (reference sequence). The CDR3 contains 11 residues. V lost 2 bases to trimming and J lost 4 bases, with 3 bases between them. DNA of the CDR3: TGCAGTGCTAGATCGTACAATGAGCAGTTCTTC. This gives the protein CSARSYNEQFF.

CDR3 region: CASDRSYEQYF. The CDR3 DNA reads TGTGCCAGCGACAGAAGCTACGAGCAGTACTTC. The chain employs TRBV12-3 or TRBV12-4 and TRBJ2-7, with TRBD1 as a possible D gene (5 bases). The CDR3 is made up of 11 amino acids. V was shortened by 8 bases and J by 3 bases, with 8 bases between the two germline ends.

The chain is built from TRBV5-1 and TRBJ1-2, with TRBD1 identical over 7 bases. The ends lost 5 bases at V and 4 bases at J; junction bases unmatched: 11. The length of the CDR3 is 15 residues. The germline gives CDR1 SGHRS, CDR2 YFSETQ. The CDR3 DNA reads TGCGCCAGCAGTCCGACAGGGTCCACCCCCTATGGCTACACCTTC. Translation: CASSPTGSTPYGYTF.

The V gene is TRBV28, the J gene TRBJ2-5; 9 bases are a match to TRBD1. J gave up 5 bases and V 2 bases, and 6 bases lay outside the gene matches. CDR1 and CDR2 (germline): MDHEN, SYDVKM. The CDR3 consists of 15 residues. CDR3 region: CASSLTGGVWETQYF. Here the CDR3 DNA reads TGTGCCAGCAGTTTAACAGGGGGCGTTTGGGAGACCCAGTACTTC.

The chain carries TRBV3-1 (or the pseudogene TRBV3-2) and TRBJ2-5, with TRBD1 as a possible D gene (6 bases). Germline values: CDR1 LGHDT, CDR2 YNNKEL (reference sequence). The CDR3 runs to 14 residues. V lost 4 bases and J 4 bases, leaving 13 bases between the germline ends. This CDR3 reads CASSRQTGGETQYF. Here the CDR3 DNA reads TGTGCCAGCAGCCGACAGACAGGCGGAGAGACCCAGTACTTC.

The V and J genes are TRBV7-2 and TRBJ1-4; D unclear. The V gene lost 4 bases and the J gene lost 4 bases, with 13 bases spanning the gap. Germline V CDR1 and CDR2: SGHTA, FQGNSA. The CDR3 loop spans 15 amino acids. In DNA form, the CDR3 reads TGTGCCAGCAGCTCAGTGGGATCCGTTAATGAAAAACTGTTTTTT. Protein: CASSSVGSVNEKLFF.

This chain connects TRBV30 to TRBJ2-5; D is unclear. Per the germline V gene, CDR1 is GTSNPN and CDR2 is SVGIG (reference sequence). V was shortened by 5 bases and J by 4 bases, with 20 bases between the two germline ends. The CDR3 sequence is 15 residues long. The CDR3 sequence is CAWRPLLDGLETQYF. CDR3 nucleotide sequence: TGTGCCTGGCGTCCTCTTCTAGACGGATTAGAGACCCAGTACTTC.

The chain combines TRBV5-4 with TRBJ2-1; 8 nucleotides line up with TRBD2. Germline V lookup: CDR1 SGHNT, CDR2 YYREEE (reference sequence). There are 16 residues in the CDR3. V lost 4 bases and J lost 4; bases outside the gene matches: 10. The CDR3 DNA sequence: TGTGCCAGCAGCCAGCCAGACAGCGGGGGTTACAATGAGCAGTTCTTC. Translating it yields CASSQPDSGGYNEQFF.

The V call is TRBV7-6, the J call TRBJ1-4, with 7 bases identical to TRBD1. The germline V gene has CDR1 SGHVS and CDR2 FNYEAQ. The CDR3 runs to 15 residues. The junction had 10 bases not matched to a gene; V was cut back by 5 bases and J by 7 bases. Written as DNA, the CDR3 is TGTGCCAGCAGCCTAACAGGGGCCGAAGGTGAAAAACTGTTTTTT. This codes for CASSLTGAEGEKLFF.

V usage is TRBV9 and J usage is TRBJ2-2; D tentatively fits TRBD1 or TRBD2 (5 bases each). Trimming removed 3 bases at V and 4 bases at J, with 16 bases between. CDR3 length equals 16 residues. The germline V gene encodes CDR1 SGDLS and CDR2 YYNGEE. DNA for the CDR3: TGTGCCAGCAGCGCCCCTAGGGGACCCAGCACCGGGGAGCTGTTTTTT. Protein sequence: CASSAPRGPSTGELFF.

This rearrangement joins TRBV4-1 to TRBJ2-3; TRBD1 matches at 10 bases. The germline gives CDR1 MGHRA, CDR2 YSYEKL. The CDR3 sequence is 16 residues long. V lost 2 bases to trimming and J lost 2 bases; unmatched junction nucleotides: 4. CDR3 loop: CASSQPGQGNTDTQYF. As DNA, the CDR3 is TGCGCCAGCAGCCAACCGGGACAGGGGAACACAGATACGCAGTATTTT.

The chain has TRBV25-1 and TRBJ2-1, with D possibly being TRBD2 (6 bases). The length of the CDR3 is 12 residues. CDR1 and CDR2 from the germline V gene are MGHDK and SYGVNS. V shed 10 bases and J shed 10 bases, with 17 bases lying between them. CDR3 in amino acids: CATIGGVWEQFF. In nucleotides, the CDR3 is TGTGCCACCATTGGAGGGGTCTGGGAGCAGTTCTTC.

The chain uses TRBV27 and TRBJ2-7; D call uncertain. CDR1 and CDR2 (germline): MNHEY, SMNVEV (reference sequence). The V gene lost 2 bases and the J gene lost 0 bases, with 8 bases spanning the gap. This CDR3 has 14 amino acids. The CDR3 sequence: CASSLATSSYEQYF. The CDR3 bases are TGTGCCAGCAGTTTAGCAACCAGCTCCTACGAGCAGTACTTC.

This chain connects TRBV3-1 (or the pseudogene TRBV3-2) to TRBJ1-2, with TRBD1 as a possible D gene (5 bases). In germline, CDR1 is LGHDT, CDR2 YNNKEL (reference sequence). Between the trimmed V and J ends, which lost 3 bases and 8 bases, there was a span of 13 bases. CDR3 length equals 13 residues. CDR3 amino acids: CASSQNVGVGYTF. CDR3 bases: TGTGCCAGCAGCCAGAACGTGGGGGTCGGCTACACCTTC.

This clone was detected only a few times. The chain carries TRBV28 and TRBJ1-5; 7 positions match TRBD1. Germline CDR1 and CDR2: MDHEN and SYDVKM. The CDR3 has 13 amino acids. J was trimmed by 9 bases and V by 3 bases; bases with no gene match: 5. The CDR3 region is CASSLTGNRPQHF. The CDR3 DNA follows: TGTGCCAGCAGTTTGACAGGGAACCGGCCCCAGCATTTT.

This clone was recorded a few times. This chain joins TRBV18 and TRBJ1-2; D ambiguous. This CDR3 comprises 15 residues. From germline, CDR1 is KGHSH and CDR2 LQKENI. Trimming shortened V by 4 bases and J by 4 bases, and 16 bases separated the two germline ends. This CDR3 reads CASSQEKGPSYGYTF. The CDR3 nucleotides read TGTGCCAGCTCACAGGAGAAAGGACCGAGCTATGGCTACACCTTC.

This clone was seen a handful of times. The chain has TRBV15 and TRBJ1-2; D uncertain. Germline lookup yields CDR1 LNHNV and CDR2 YYDKDF (reference sequence). Deletions cut 0 bases from V and 1 base from J, with 9 bases between. This CDR3 contains 15 residues. CDR3 in amino acids: CATSRDQRNNYGYTF. The CDR3 bases are TGTGCCACCAGCAGAGATCAGCGTAATAACTATGGCTACACCTTC.

The chain carries TRBV6-2 or TRBV6-3 and TRBJ2-7; D unclear. The CDR3 is made up of 14 amino acids. Per the germline V gene, CDR1 is MNHEY and CDR2 is SVGEGT. Between the trimmed V and J ends, which lost 0 bases and 2 bases, there was a span of 8 bases. The CDR3 sequence: CASSYSSEAYEQYF. DNA for the CDR3: TGTGCCAGCAGTTACTCCTCGGAAGCCTACGAGCAGTACTTC.

J is TRBJ1-2 and V is TRBV29-1, with 7 bases fitting TRBD1. V was clipped by 1 base and J by 8 bases; unmatched bases: 4. The CDR3 runs 12 residues. Germline V gene lookup returns CDR1 SQVTM and CDR2 ANQGSEA. The CDR3 DNA sequence: TGCAGCGTTGAAGGACAGGGCGGCGGCTACACCTTC. It specifies CSVEGQGGGYTF.

This rearrangement joins TRBV5-1 to TRBJ2-5; D not resolved. This CDR3 spans 12 amino acids. The V gene's germline CDR1 is SGHRS and CDR2 YFSETQ. The germline V and J ends were trimmed by 7 bases and 2 bases, with 9 bases remaining between them. CDR3 DNA: TGCGCCAGCTCCCACACTCAAGAGACCCAGTACTTC. It is translated as CASSHTQETQYF. The whole variable domain, remainder taken from reference TRBV5-1 and TRBJ2-5, is KAGVTQTPRYLIKTRGQQVTLSCSPISGHRSVSWYQQTPGQGLQFLFEYFSETQRNKGNFPGRFSGRQFSNSRSEMNVSTLELGDSALYLCASSHTQETQYFGPGTRLLVL.

The chain is built from TRBV15 and TRBJ1-5; D gene ambiguous. Per germline, CDR1 LNHNV and CDR2 YYDKDF (reference sequence). V gave up 1 base and J gave up 7 bases, with 8 bases separating them. The CDR3 spans 13 residues. The CDR3 protein is CATSRGGEQPQHF. DNA of the CDR3: TGTGCCACCAGCAGAGGGGGAGAACAGCCCCAGCATTTT.

This chain joins TRBV9 and TRBJ2-1; 9 bases are a match to TRBD2. This CDR3 region has 17 residues. From germline, CDR1 is SGDLS and CDR2 YYNGEE. With V trimmed by 0 bases and J by 4 bases, 8 bases remained unmatched. The CDR3 DNA reads as TGTGCCAGCAGCGTAGCAAGCGGGAGGCCCTTGTACAATGAGCAGTTCTTC. Encoded protein: CASSVASGRPLYNEQFF.

V usage is TRBV7-9 and J usage is TRBJ2-1; 9 nucleotides line up with TRBD2. The V gene end was trimmed by 5 bases and the J gene end by 7 bases; junction bases not matched to a gene: 12. The length of the CDR3 is 16 residues. CDR1 and CDR2 (germline): SEHNR, FQNEAQ (reference sequence). The CDR3 nucleotides are TGTGCCAGCAGCAATTCTAGCGGGGAGTTAAGGAATGAGCAGTTCTTC. It yields the protein CASSNSSGELRNEQFF.